A selection of T cell receptor beta chains follows, all from one sample in a study of immune characterization of retroperitoneal liposarcoma. MiXCR, run by TCRdb on the PCR reads, gives a single entry per CDR3 protein. The sample records about 10,000 distinct CDR3 sequences, around 30% being singletons. The sample consisted of tumor tissue. These receptor sequences come from a male donor with retroperitoneal liposarcoma. Each CDR3 is given with its conserved first and last residue. D genes are given only for firm matches. Part of the rows lack a size; the others show once, few, many or a class for expanded clones.

v_gene	d_gene	j_gene	abundance	CDR3nt	CDR3aa
TRBV6-1	NA	TRBJ2-3	NA	TGTGCCAGCAGTGAATCGGGGGCCCTCACAGATACGCAGTATTTT	CASSESGALTDTQYF
TRBV25-1	TRBD1	TRBJ2-1	few	TGTGCCAGCAGTGACGGTGGGGACAGACAGAGCTCCTACGAGCAGTTCTTC	CASSDGGDRQSSYEQFF
TRBV6-1	NA	TRBJ2-7	medium-sized	TGTGCCAGCAGTTCCCCTCGCAGGACACGGTACGAGCAGTACTTC	CASSSPRRTRYEQYF
TRBV6-1	TRBD1	TRBJ2-7	once	TGTGCCAGCAGACGGGACAGGAGGGCCCACGAGCAGTACTTC	CASRRDRRAHEQYF
TRBV6-5	TRBD1	TRBJ2-1	NA	TGTGCCAGCAGGTACAGGGGGCGGTCGGCCAATGAGCAGTTCTTC	CASRYRGRSANEQFF
TRBV11-2	TRBD1	TRBJ2-1	NA	TGTGCCAGCAGCACAAGCCAGGGGACAGCTAAAGGGGAGCAGTTCTTC	CASSTSQGTAKGEQFF
TRBV7-9	NA	TRBJ2-6	few	TGTGCCAGCAGCTCCTACCGGGACATAAGCTCTGGGGCCAACGTCCTGACTTTC	CASSSYRDISSGANVLTF
TRBV11-2	TRBD2	TRBJ2-3	NA	TGTGCCAGCAGCACTCGGACTAGCGGGAGCACAGATACGCAGTATTTT	CASSTRTSGSTDTQYF
TRBV7-2	NA	TRBJ1-4	NA	TGTGCCAGCAGCTTTTCCGGCCCTAATGAAAAACTGTTTTTT	CASSFSGPNEKLFF
TRBV11-2	NA	TRBJ2-7	NA	TGTGCCAGCAGCCACCTCACGGGAGATAACTACGAGCAGTACTTC	CASSHLTGDNYEQYF
TRBV6-1	TRBD2	TRBJ2-1	NA	TGTGCCAGCAGCAACGGGCTAGCGGGAGGTAGGTATGAGCAGTTCTTC	CASSNGLAGGRYEQFF
TRBV27	TRBD1	TRBJ2-1	NA	TGTGCCAGCAGTTTATTCGTACCGGGACAGGGAGTCTATGAGCAGTTCTTC	CASSLFVPGQGVYEQFF
TRBV7-3	NA	TRBJ2-3	NA	TGTGCCAGCAGCTTAAGTTACAGTCGCACAGATACGCAGTATTTT	CASSLSYSRTDTQYF
TRBV4-1	TRBD2	TRBJ2-7	NA	TGCGCCAGCAGCCAAGATCGTAGCGGGTACAATGAGCAGTACTTC	CASSQDRSGYNEQYF
TRBV10-2	TRBD2	TRBJ2-5	NA	TGCGCCAGCAGCCAACAGGGACTAGCGGGAAGTCAAGAGACCCAGTACTTC	CASSQQGLAGSQETQYF
TRBV6-1	NA	TRBJ2-1	many	TGTGCCAGCAGCCAAGGACGGACCCAGTTCTTC	CASSQGRTQFF
TRBV11-3	NA	TRBJ2-1	many	TGTGCCAGCAGCTTAGTTCAATACGAGCAGTTCTTC	CASSLVQYEQFF
TRBV6-9	NA	TRBJ2-7	NA	TGTGCCAGCAGCCGGGGTCGGGCCCCCTACGAGCAGTACTTC	CASSRGRAPYEQYF
TRBV27	TRBD1	TRBJ2-7	NA	TGTGCCAGCAGTTTGGGACAGGGGGGCGCTTACCCCTACGAGCAGTACTTC	CASSLGQGGAYPYEQYF
TRBV11-1	TRBD2	TRBJ2-3	once	TGTGCCAGCAGTTCTTTAGCGGGGTCGACGACGCAGTATTTT	CASSSLAGSTTQYF
TRBV6-5	TRBD1	TRBJ2-5	NA	TGTGCCAGCAGTTACCGAACAGGGGGCGTAGAGACCCAGTACTTC	CASSYRTGGVETQYF
TRBV12-3/TRBV12-4	NA	TRBJ2-1	NA	TGTGCCAGCAGTTCAAGTCTGTACTCCTACGAGCAGTTCTTC	CASSSSLYSYEQFF
TRBV11-2	NA	TRBJ1-1	few	TGTGCCAGCAGCAGAAAACAGGGTGCTGAAGCTTTCTTT	CASSRKQGAEAFF
TRBV6-6	TRBD2	TRBJ2-3	medium-sized	TGTGCCAGCAGTTACACTAGCGGGGGTGCTAGCACAGATACGCAGTATTTT	CASSYTSGGASTDTQYF
TRBV11-1	NA	TRBJ1-1	few	TGTGCCAGCAGCTTTGACAACACTGAAGCTTTCTTT	CASSFDNTEAFF
TRBV27	NA	TRBJ2-7	medium-sized	TGTGCCAGCAGGTTAAGGGGAGCAAGGGTGCAAGCAGGGGAGGTCGAGCAGTACTTC	CASRLRGARVQAGEVEQYF